This T cell receptor beta chain appears in the sequencing data of a study of cytomegalovirus exposure and HLA in healthy donors. PCR was performed using 60 Vbeta and 13 Jbeta primers. Method: immunoSEQ multiplex PCR; TCRdb's copy keeps in-frame clones and lacks some. The table records around 120,000 clones, about 85% of them present only once. CDR3 length: 16 amino acids. Germline V gene lookup returns CDR1 PRHDT and CDR2 FYEKMQ (reference sequence). Germline trimming cut 2 bases from V and 1 base from J; bases unmatched to any gene: 1. Turning to this clone: Its antigen remains unknown.

General study points: Some public TCRs appeared in many individuals, while most sequences were rare. Reportedly, TCR beta sequences accurately predicted HLA-A and HLA-B alleles in most subjects.

The genes are TRBV13 and TRBJ2-3; TRBD2 matches 12 bases. The sample taken for sequencing was PBMCs. The clonotype originates from a boy younger than 18 in good health and CMV-seronegative. CDR3 amino acids: CASSLRLAGGTDTQYF. The CDR3 DNA reads as TGTGCCAGCAGCTTACGACTAGCGGGAGGCACAGATACGCAGTATTTT. Using reference TRBV13 and TRBJ2-3 for the parts outside the CDR3, the full variable domain is AAGVIQSPRHLIKEKRETATLKCYPIPRHDTVYWYQQGPGQDPQFLISFYEKMQSDKGSIPDRFSAQQFSDYHSELNMSSLELGDSALYFCASSLRLAGGTDTQYFGPGTRLTVL.